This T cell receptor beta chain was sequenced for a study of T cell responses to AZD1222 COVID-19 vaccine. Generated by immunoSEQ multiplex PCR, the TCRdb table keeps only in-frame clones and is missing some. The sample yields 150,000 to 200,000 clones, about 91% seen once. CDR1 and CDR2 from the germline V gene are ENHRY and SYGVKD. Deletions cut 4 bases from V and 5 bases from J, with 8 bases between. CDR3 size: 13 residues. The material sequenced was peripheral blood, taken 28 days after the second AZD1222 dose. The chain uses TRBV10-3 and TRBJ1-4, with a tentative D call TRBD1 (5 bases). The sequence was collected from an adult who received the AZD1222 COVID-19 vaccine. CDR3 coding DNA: TGTGCCATCAGTGCCAGGACAAATGAAAAACTGTTTTTT. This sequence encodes CAISARTNEKLFF.